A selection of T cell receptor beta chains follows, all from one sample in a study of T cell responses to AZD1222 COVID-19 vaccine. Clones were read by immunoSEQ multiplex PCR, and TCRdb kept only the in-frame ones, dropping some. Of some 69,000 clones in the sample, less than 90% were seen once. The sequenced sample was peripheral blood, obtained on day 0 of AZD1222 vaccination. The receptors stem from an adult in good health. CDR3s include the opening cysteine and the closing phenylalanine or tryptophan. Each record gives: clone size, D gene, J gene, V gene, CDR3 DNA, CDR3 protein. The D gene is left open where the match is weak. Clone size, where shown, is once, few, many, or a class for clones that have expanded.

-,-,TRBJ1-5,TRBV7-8,TGTGCCAGCAGCGGATACAGGGATGGCAATCAGCCCCAGCATTTT,CASSGYRDGNQPQHF
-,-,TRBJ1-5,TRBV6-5,TGTGCCAGCAGGGATATGGCCAGCTCGAATCAGCCCCAGCATTTT,CASRDMASSNQPQHF
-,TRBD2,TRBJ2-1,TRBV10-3,TGTGCCATCAGCGGGGGGGCCGACAATGAGCAGTTCTTC,CAISGGADNEQFF
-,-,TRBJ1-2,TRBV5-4,TGTGCCAGCAGCCCCCCATGGGTCTATGGCTACACCTTC,CASSPPWVYGYTF
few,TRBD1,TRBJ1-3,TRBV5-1,TGCGCCAGCAAGACCGGGACAGCACCCTCTGGAAACACCATATATTTT,CASKTGTAPSGNTIYF
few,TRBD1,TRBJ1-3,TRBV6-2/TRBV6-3,TGTGCCAGCAGTATCCGACAGGGGGCTGTAATTGGAAACACCATATATTTT,CASSIRQGAVIGNTIYF
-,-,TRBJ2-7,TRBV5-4,TGTGCCAGCAGCCCCGACGGAACCTACGAGCAGTACTTC,CASSPDGTYEQYF
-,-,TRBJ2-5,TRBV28,TGTGCCAGCAGTCGGGTGGGGGCCCCAGAGACCCAGTACTTC,CASSRVGAPETQYF
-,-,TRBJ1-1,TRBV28,TGTGCCAGCAGTTTATTGACAGTTCCCACTGAAGCTTTCTTT,CASSLLTVPTEAFF
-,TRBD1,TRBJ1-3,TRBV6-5,TGTGCCAGCAGTTACGGGACAGCAGGAAACACCATATATTTT,CASSYGTAGNTIYF
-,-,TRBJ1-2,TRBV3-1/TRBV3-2,TGTGCCAGCAGCCAAGCCCAGTCCAACTATGGCTACACCTTC,CASSQAQSNYGYTF
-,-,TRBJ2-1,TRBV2,TGTGCCAGCAGTGAGGAGCAGGGTTCCTACAATGAGCAGTTCTTC,CASSEEQGSYNEQFF
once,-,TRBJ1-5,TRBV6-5,TGTGCCAGCAGCCTCAATCAGCCCCAGCATTTT,CASSLNQPQHF
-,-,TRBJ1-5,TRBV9,TGTGCCAGCAGCGTTGAGGGTTATCAGCCCCAGCATTTT,CASSVEGYQPQHF
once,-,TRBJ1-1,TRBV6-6,TGTGCCAGCAGTTACCTCCAGCTGAACACTGAAGCTTTCTTT,CASSYLQLNTEAFF
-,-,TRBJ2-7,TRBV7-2,TGTGCCAGCAGCTTCTCTGCAGGAAGCTCCTACGAGCAGTACTTC,CASSFSAGSSYEQYF
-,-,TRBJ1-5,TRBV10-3,TGTGCCATCAGTGAGAAGTCCCGCAATCAGCCCCAGCATTTT,CAISEKSRNQPQHF
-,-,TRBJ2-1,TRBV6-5,TGTGCCAGCAGCAAGTCCATATCCCCCAATGAGCAGTTCTTC,CASSKSISPNEQFF
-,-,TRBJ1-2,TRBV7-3,TGTGCCAGCAGCGTCCAGGGTGGCACTAACTATGGCTACACCTTC,CASSVQGGTNYGYTF
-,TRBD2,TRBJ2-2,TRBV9,TGTGCCAGCAGCTTTAGCGGGGCATCATTGAGCGGGGAGCTGTTTTTT,CASSFSGASLSGELFF
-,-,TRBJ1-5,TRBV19,TGTGCCAGTAGTCACCCGGGCGCCCCGAATCAGCCCCAGCATTTT,CASSHPGAPNQPQHF
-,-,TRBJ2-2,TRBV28,TGTGCCATCGGAGGGGGGTTAGGAACCGGGGAGCTGTTTTTT,CAIGGGLGTGELFF
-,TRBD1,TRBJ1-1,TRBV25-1,TGTGCCAGCAGTGAGGGCCAGGGGGCGGGTAAGGCTGAAGCTTTCTTT,CASSEGQGAGKAEAFF
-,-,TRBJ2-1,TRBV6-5,TGTGCCAGCAGTTACACGGGCGGGTCGGGGAATGAGCAGTTCTTC,CASSYTGGSGNEQFF
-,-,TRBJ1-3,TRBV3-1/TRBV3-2,TGTGCCAGCAGCCAACTGGAGGGGACTGGAAACACCATATATTTT,CASSQLEGTGNTIYF
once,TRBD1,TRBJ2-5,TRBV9,TGTGCCAGCAGCGTAGGGGGACAGGGGGCGAAAGAGACCCAGTACTTC,CASSVGGQGAKETQYF
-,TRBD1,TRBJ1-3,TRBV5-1,TGCGCCAGCAGCTTGGTTTCGGGACAGAGCACTGGAAACACCATATATTTT,CASSLVSGQSTGNTIYF
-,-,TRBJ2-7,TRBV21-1,TGTGCCAGCAGCAAATCCGCGGACAGAAGACACGAGCAGTACTTC,CASSKSADRRHEQYF
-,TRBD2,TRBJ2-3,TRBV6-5,TGTGCCAGCAGTTCTTCCGGGGGGGCGGGTTTAGATACGCAGTATTTT,CASSSSGGAGLDTQYF
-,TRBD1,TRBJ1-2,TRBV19,TGTGCCAGTAGTGAACAGGGGGTAAGAGCTTATGGCTACACCTTC,CASSEQGVRAYGYTF
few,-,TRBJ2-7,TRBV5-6,TGTGCCAGCAGCCGCTTAGGATACGAGCAGTACTTC,CASSRLGYEQYF
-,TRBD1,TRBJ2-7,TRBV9,TGTGCCAGCAGCTTCGGGACAGGAGTCTACGAGCAGTACTTC,CASSFGTGVYEQYF
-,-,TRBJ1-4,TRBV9,TGTGCCAGCAGCGTAGTTTCCGGTGAAAAACTGTTTTTT,CASSVVSGEKLFF
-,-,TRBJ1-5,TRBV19,TGTGCCAGTAGTGGTTACAGGGCCGGCAATCAGCCCCAGCATTTT,CASSGYRAGNQPQHF
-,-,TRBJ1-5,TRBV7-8,TGTGCCAGCAGCGGGGGTAGAGGGACCAATCAGCCCCAGCATTTT,CASSGGRGTNQPQHF
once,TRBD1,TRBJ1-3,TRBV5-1,TGCGCCAGCAGCTTCGGGACAGCAGGAAACACCATATATTTT,CASSFGTAGNTIYF
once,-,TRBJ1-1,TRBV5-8,TGTGCCAGCAGCTTGGTACCGGGAATGACTTTCTTT,CASSLVPGMTFF
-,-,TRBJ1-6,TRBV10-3,TGTGCCATCAGTGAGTCGTTGGGTAGTTCACCCCTCCACTTT,CAISESLGSSPLHF
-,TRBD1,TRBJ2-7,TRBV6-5,TGTGCCAGCAGTTACAAAGGGACAGGGATATCCTACGAGCAGTACTTC,CASSYKGTGISYEQYF
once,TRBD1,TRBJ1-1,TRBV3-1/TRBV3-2,TGTGCCAGCAGCAGGACAGGGGCGGGAACACTGGGAGCTTTCTTT,CASSRTGAGTLGAFF
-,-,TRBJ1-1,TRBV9,TGTGCCAGCAGCGTAGTCGAGGGAGCTGAAGCTTTCTTT,CASSVVEGAEAFF
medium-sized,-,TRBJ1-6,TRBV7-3,TGTGCCAGCAGCCCCTCGGGTGGGAATTCACCCCTCCACTTT,CASSPSGGNSPLHF
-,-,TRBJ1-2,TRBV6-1,TGTGCCAGCAGTGAACTAGCAGGGAGCGCCAGATTGGCTAACTATGGCTACACCTTC,CASSELAGSARLANYGYTF
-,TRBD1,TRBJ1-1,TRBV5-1,TGCGCCAGCAGCAAAGGACAGGGTGGGGTGACTGAAGCTTTCTTT,CASSKGQGGVTEAFF
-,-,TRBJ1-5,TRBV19,TGTGCCAGTAGTATAGGGGTCAGGGGCAATCAGCCCCAGCATTTT,CASSIGVRGNQPQHF
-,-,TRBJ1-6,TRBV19,TGTGCCAGTAATCCGGACGCGGCAAGCTCCTATAATTCACCCCTCCACTTT,CASNPDAASSYNSPLHF
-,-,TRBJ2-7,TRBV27,TGTGCCAGCATGTATACAGGGGGGGGCGAGCAGTACTTC,CASMYTGGGEQYF
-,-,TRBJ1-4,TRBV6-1,TGTGCCAGCAGTGAAGTGTCTTTGGGTGAAAAACTGTTTTTT,CASSEVSLGEKLFF
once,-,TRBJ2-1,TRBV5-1,TGCGCCAGCAGCTCCCTGACTGGGGATGAGCAGTTCTTC,CASSSLTGDEQFF
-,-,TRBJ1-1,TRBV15,TGTGCCACCAGCAGAGTATTGACAGGTTGGGACACTGAAGCTTTCTTT,CATSRVLTGWDTEAFF
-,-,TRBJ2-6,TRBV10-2,TGCGCCAGCAGGGACTCAGTGGGGGCCAACGTCCTGACTTTC,CASRDSVGANVLTF
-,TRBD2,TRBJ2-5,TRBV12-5,TGTGCTAGTGGTGATTTAAGCGGGGCCGGGGCCCAGTACTTC,CASGDLSGAGAQYF
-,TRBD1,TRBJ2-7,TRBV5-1,TGCGCCAGCAGCTGGGCCGGGACAGGGTCAGCGGAGCAGTACTTC,CASSWAGTGSAEQYF
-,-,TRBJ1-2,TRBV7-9,TGTGCCAGCAGCTTAGCGGGGACGAGGGGTGGCTACACCTTC,CASSLAGTRGGYTF
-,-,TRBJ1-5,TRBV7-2,TGTGCCAGCAGCTTAGGGGCGCGGAATCAGCCCCAGCATTTT,CASSLGARNQPQHF
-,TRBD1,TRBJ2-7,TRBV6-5,TGTGCCAGCAGTACATCGGGACAGATCAACGAGCAGTACTTC,CASSTSGQINEQYF
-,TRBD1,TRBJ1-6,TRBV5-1,TGCGCCAGCAGCTTGTCCGGGACAGGGAATTCACCCCTCCACTTT,CASSLSGTGNSPLHF
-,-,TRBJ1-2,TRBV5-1,TGCGCCAGCAGCTCTCAGGCGAGGGATGGCTACACCTTC,CASSSQARDGYTF
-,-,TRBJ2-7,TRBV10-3,TGTGCCATCAGAGGAACTTCCTACGAGCAGTACTTC,CAIRGTSYEQYF